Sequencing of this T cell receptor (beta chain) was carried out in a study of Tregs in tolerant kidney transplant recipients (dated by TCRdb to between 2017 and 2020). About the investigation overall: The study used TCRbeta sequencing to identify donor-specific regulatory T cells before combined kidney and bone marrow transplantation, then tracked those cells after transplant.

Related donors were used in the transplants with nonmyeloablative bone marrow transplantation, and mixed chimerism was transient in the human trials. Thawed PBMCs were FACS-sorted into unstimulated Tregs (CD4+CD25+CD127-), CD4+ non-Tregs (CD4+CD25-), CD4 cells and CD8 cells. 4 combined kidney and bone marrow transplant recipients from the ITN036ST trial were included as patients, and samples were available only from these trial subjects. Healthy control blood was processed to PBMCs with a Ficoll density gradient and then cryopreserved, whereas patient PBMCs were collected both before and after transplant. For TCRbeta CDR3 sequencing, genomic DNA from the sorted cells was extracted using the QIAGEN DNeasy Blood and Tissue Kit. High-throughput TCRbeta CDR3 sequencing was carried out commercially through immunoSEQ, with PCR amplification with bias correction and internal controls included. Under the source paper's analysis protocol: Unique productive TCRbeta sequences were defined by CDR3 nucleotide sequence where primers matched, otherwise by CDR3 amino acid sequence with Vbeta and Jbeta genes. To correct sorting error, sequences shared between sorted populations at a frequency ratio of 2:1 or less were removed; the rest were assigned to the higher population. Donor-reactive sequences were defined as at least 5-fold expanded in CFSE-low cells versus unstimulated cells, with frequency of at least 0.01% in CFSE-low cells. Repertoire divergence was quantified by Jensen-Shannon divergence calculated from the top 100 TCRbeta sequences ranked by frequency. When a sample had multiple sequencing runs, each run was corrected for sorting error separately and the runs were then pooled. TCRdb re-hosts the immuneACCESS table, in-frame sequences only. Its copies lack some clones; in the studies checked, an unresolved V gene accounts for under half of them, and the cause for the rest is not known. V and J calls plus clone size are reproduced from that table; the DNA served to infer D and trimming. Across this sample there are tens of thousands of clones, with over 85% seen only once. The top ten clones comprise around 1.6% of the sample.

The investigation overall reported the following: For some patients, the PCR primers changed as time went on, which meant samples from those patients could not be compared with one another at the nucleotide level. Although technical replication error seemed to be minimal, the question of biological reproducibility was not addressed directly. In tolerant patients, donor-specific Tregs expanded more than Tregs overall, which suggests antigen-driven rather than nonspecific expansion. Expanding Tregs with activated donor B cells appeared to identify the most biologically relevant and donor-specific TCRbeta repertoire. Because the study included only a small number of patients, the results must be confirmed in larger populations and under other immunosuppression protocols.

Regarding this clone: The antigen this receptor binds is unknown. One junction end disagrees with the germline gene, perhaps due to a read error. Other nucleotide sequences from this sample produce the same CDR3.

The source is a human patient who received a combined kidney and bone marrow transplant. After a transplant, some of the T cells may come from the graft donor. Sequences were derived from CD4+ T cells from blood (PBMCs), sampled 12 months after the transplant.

The DNA reads as follows: TGTGCCAGTAGTACCCGGGACTCCAATTCCCCCCTCCACTTT. Translated, this is CASSTRDSNSPLHF. Recombination joined TRBV19 with TRBJ1-6, and TRBD1 may be the D gene, going by 5 matching bases. Via the germline V gene (reference sequence), CDR1 is LNHDA and CDR2 SQIVND. Reading from cysteine to phenylalanine, the CDR3 counts 14 amino acids. The kept DNA is CDR3 alone, 42 bases in frame from the first base.